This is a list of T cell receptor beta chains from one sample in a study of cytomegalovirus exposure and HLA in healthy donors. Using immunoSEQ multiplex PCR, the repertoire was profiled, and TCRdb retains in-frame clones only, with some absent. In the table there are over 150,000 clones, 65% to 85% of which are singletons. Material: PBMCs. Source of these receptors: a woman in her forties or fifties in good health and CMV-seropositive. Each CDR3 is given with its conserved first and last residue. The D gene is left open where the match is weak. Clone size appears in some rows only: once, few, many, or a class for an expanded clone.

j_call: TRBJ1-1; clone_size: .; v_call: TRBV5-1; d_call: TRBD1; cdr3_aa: CASSTGTGGRTEAFF; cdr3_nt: TGCGCCAGCAGCACCGGGACAGGGGGTCGAACTGAAGCTTTCTTT
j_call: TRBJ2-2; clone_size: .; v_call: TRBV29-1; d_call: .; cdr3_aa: CSVVRVTGELFF; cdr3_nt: TGCAGCGTTGTCCGAGTGACCGGGGAGCTGTTTTTT
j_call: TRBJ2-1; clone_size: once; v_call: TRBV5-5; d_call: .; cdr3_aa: CASSLVQGAYNEQFF; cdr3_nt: TGTGCCAGCAGCTTGGTACAGGGTGCCTACAATGAGCAGTTCTTC
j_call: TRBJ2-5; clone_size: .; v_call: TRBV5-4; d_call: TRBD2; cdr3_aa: CASSLVAGGQETQYF; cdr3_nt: TGTGCCAGCAGCTTGGTAGCGGGGGGGCAAGAGACCCAGTACTTC
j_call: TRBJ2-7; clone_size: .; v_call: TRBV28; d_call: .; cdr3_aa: CASSLVPVVLYEQYF; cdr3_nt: TGTGCCAGCAGTTTAGTGCCCGTCGTCCTATACGAGCAGTACTTC
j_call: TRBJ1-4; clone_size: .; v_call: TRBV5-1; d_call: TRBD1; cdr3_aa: CASSFSGTGDEKLFF; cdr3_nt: TGCGCCAGCAGCTTTTCCGGGACAGGGGATGAAAAACTGTTTTTT
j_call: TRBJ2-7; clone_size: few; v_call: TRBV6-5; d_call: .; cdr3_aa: CASSYSTEGYEQYF; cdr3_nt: TGTGCCAGCAGTTACTCGACTGAGGGTTACGAGCAGTACTTC
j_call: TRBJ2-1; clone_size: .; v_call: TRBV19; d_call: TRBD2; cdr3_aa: CASSTRLAGLSYNEQFF; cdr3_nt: TGTGCCAGTAGTACCCGACTAGCGGGACTCTCCTACAATGAGCAGTTCTTC
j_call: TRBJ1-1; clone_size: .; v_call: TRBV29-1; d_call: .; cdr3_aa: CSVGEGNTEAFF; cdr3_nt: TGCAGCGTTGGGGAGGGGAACACTGAAGCTTTCTTT
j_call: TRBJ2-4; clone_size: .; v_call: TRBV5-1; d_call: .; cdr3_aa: CASSRDNRVQDIQYF; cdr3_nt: TGCGCCAGCAGCCGGGACAATAGAGTTCAAGACATTCAGTACTTC
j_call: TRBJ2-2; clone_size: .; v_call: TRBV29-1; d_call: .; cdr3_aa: CSVVPTLNTGELFF; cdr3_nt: TGCAGCGTTGTTCCTACCCTAAACACCGGGGAGCTGTTTTTT
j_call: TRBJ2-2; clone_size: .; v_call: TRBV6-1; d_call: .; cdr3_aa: CASRRRGGAGELFF; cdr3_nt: TGTGCCAGCAGGAGAAGGGGAGGCGCCGGGGAGCTGTTTTTT
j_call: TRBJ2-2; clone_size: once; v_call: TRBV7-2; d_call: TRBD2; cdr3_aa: CASSSRTSVNGELFF; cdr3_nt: TGTGCCAGCAGCTCCAGGACTAGTGTAAACGGGGAGCTGTTTTTT
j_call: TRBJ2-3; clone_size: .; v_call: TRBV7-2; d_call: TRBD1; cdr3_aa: CASSIDRELSTDTQYF; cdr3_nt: TGTGCCAGCAGCATCGACAGGGAACTATCCACAGATACGCAGTATTTT
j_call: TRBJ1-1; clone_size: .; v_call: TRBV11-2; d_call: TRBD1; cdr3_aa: CASSSDRGGSRAFF; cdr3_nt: TGTGCCAGCAGCTCGGACAGGGGAGGATCTCGAGCTTTCTTT
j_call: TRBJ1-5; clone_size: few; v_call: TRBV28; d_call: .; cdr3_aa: CASSSPGGRDLGQPQHF; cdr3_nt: TGTGCCAGCAGTTCGCCGGGGGGGAGGGACCTTGGTCAGCCCCAGCATTTT
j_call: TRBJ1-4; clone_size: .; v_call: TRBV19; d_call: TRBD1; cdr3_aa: CASSRAPTGAATNEKLFF; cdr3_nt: TGTGCCAGTAGTAGGGCTCCAACAGGGGCGGCAACTAATGAAAAACTGTTTTTT
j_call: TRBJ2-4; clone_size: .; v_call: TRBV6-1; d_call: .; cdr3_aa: CASIERDSLNIQYF; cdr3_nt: TGTGCCAGCATCGAAAGGGACTCATTAAACATTCAGTACTTC
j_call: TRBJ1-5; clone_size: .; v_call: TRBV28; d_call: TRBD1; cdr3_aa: CASSLPGQAYQPQHF; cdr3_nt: TGTGCCAGCAGTCTCCCGGGACAGGCTTATCAGCCCCAGCATTTT
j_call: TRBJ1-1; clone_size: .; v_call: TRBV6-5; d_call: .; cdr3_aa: CASSYREGTEAFF; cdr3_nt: TGTGCCAGCAGCTACAGGGAGGGGACTGAAGCTTTCTTT
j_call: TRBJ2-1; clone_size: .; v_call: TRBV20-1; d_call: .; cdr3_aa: CSARRGGGQFF; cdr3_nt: TGCAGTGCTAGGAGGGGGGGAGGGCAGTTCTTC
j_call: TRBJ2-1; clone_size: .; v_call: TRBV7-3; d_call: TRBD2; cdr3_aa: CASSLTSGRYDEQFF; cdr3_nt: TGTGCCAGCAGCTTAACTAGCGGGAGATACGATGAGCAGTTCTTC
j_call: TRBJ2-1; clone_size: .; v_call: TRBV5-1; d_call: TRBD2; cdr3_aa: CASSVTSAAYNEQFF; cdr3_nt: TGCGCCAGCAGCGTGACTAGCGCGGCATACAATGAGCAGTTCTTC
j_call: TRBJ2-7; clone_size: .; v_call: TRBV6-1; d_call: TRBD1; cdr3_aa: CASSRTGGDSYEQYF; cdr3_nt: TGTGCCAGCAGCCGAACAGGGGGTGATTCCTACGAGCAGTACTTC
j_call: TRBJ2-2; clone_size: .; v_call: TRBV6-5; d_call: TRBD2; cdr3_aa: CAARTSGTGELFF; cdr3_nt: TGTGCCGCCCGGACTAGCGGTACCGGGGAGCTGTTTTTT
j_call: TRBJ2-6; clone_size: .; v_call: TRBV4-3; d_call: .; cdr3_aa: CASSPDQGSGANGLTF; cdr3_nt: TGCGCCAGCAGCCCAGACCAGGGATCTGGGGCCAACGGCCTGACTTTC
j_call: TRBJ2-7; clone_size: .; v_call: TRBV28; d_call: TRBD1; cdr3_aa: CASSFDRVGHEQYF; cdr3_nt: TGTGCCAGCAGTTTCGACAGGGTCGGCCACGAGCAGTACTTC
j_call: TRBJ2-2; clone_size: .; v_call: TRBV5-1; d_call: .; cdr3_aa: CASSFRVGYTGELFF; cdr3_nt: TGCGCCAGCAGCTTCAGGGTAGGGTACACCGGGGAGCTGTTTTTT
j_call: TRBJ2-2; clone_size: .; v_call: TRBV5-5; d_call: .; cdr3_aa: CASSLWQGETGELFF; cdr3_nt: TGTGCCAGCAGCTTGTGGCAGGGTGAAACCGGGGAGCTGTTTTTT
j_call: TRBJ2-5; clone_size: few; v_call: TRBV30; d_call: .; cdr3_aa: CAWSGSETQYF; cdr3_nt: TGTGCCTGGAGCGGGAGTGAGACCCAGTACTTC
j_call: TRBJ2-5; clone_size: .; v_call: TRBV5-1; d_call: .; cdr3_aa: CASSLQGSETQYF; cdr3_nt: TGCGCCAGCAGCTTGCAGGGAAGTGAGACCCAGTACTTC
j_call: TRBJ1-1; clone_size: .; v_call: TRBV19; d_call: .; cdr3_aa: CASSKGQGLNTEAFF; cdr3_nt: TGTGCCAGTAGTAAGGGGCAGGGGCTGAACACTGAAGCTTTCTTT
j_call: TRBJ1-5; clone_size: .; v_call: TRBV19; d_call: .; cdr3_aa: CASSIEGQAIQPQHF; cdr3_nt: TGTGCCAGTAGTATAGAGGGGCAGGCCATTCAGCCCCAGCATTTT
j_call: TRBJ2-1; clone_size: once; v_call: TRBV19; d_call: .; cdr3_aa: CASSIDRSSYNEQFF; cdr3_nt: TGTGCCAGTAGTATCGACAGGTCCTCCTACAATGAGCAGTTCTTC